The T cell receptor (beta chain) described here comes from a study of T cells in localized non-small cell lung cancer. Overall study results and limits: Patients showing higher blood T cell density tended to see longer overall survival. Compared with tumor, uninvolved adjacent lung displayed greater T cell clonality, ranking highest overall. Out of the top 100 tumor clones, a median about 57 were seen in adjacent lung.

Measured with immunoSEQ multiplex PCR; TCRdb has only the in-frame clones, and not every one. This table holds tens of thousands of clones, 84% found once. The CDR3 spans 13 residues. Germline CDR1 reads SQVTM; CDR2 reads ANQGSEA. The ends were cut back, 1 base at V and 8 bases at J, with 12 bases in the middle. Comment on this clone: The antigen is undetermined.

The origin of this receptor is a female donor older than 55 with stage I lung adenocarcinoma. Source: peripheral blood, taken before any cancer treatment. This chain joins TRBV29-1 and TRBJ1-3; D unresolved. The CDR3 bases are TGCAGCGTTGAAGCCCGTCGCGGGGACACCATATATTTT. It is translated as CSVEARRGDTIYF. Together with reference TRBV29-1 and TRBJ1-3, the CDR3 gives the full variable domain: SAVISQKPSRDICQRGTSLTIQCQVDSQVTMMFWYRQQPGQSLTLIATANQGSEATYESGFVIDKFPISRPNLTFSTLTVSNMSPEDSSIYLCSVEARRGDTIYFGEGSWLTVV.